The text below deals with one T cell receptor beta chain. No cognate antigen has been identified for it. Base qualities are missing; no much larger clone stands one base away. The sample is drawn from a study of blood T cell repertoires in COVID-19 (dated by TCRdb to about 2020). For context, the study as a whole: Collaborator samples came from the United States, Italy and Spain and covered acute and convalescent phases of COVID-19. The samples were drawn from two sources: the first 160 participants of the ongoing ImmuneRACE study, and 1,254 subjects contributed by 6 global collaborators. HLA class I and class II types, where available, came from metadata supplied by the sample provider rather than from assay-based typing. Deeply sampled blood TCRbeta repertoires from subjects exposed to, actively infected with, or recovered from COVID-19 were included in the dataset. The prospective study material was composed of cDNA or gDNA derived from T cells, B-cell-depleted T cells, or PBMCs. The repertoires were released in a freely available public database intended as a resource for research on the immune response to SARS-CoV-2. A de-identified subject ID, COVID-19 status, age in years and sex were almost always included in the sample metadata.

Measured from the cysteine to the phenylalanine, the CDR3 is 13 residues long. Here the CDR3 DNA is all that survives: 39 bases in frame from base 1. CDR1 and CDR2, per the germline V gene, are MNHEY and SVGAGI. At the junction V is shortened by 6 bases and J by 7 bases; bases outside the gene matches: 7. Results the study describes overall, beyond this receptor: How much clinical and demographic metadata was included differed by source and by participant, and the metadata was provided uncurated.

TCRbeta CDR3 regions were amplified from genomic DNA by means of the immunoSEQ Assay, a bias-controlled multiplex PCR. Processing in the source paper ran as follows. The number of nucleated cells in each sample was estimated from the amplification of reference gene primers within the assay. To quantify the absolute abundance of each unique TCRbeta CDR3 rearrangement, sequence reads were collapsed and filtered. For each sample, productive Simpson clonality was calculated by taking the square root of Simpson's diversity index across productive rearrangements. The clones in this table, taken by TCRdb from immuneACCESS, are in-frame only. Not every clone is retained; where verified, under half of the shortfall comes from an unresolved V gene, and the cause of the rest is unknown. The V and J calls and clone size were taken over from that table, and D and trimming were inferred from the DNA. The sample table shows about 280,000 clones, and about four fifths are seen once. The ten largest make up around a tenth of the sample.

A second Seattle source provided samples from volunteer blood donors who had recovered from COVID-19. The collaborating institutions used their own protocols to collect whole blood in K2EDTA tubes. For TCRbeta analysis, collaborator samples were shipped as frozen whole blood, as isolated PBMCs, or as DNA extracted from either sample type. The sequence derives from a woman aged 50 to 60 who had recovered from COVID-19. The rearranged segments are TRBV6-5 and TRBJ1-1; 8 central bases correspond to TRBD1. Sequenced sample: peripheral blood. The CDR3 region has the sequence CASSSGTGLEAFF. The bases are TGTGCCAGCAGCTCCGGGACAGGCCTTGAAGCTTTCTTT.